This T cell receptor beta chain was observed in a study of cytomegalovirus exposure and HLA in healthy donors. The germline V gene encodes CDR1 SGDLS and CDR2 YYNGEE. This CDR3 has 18 amino acids. J lost 5 bases, V lost 4 bases, and 14 bases had no gene match. 13 Jbeta primers and 60 Vbeta primers were used for the PCR. Clones were sequenced by immunoSEQ multiplex PCR, and TCRdb holds only the in-frame ones, with some missing. The sample records over 90,000 clones, 65% to 80% being singletons. The origin of this receptor is a female donor in good health and CMV-seropositive. The chain carries TRBV9 and TRBJ2-3, with 12 bases lining up with TRBD2. The sequencing input was PBMCs. CDR3 coding DNA: TGTGCCAGCAGCACAACGGGACTAGCGGGCGGTGGGGGAGATACGCAGTATTTT. Encoded protein: CASSTTGLAGGGGDTQYF.